This T cell receptor beta chain is from a study of blood T cell repertoires in COVID-19. Whole-study context: COVID-19 samples collected from the United States, Italy and Spain covered acute and convalescent phases. PBMCs, B-cell-depleted T cells, or T cells provided the cDNA or gDNA that made up the material.

V was pared by 0 bases and J by 14 bases, with 11 bases of the junction left unmatched. The CDR3 is 15 residues long. CDR1 and CDR2 (germline): LGHNA, YNFKEQ. In the study's own analysis: Estimates of nucleated cell counts were drawn from the amplification of reference gene primers. The assay was immunoSEQ multiplex PCR, and TCRdb's table has in-frame clones only and misses some. The V and J calls and clone size come from that table; D and trimming were worked out from the DNA. The profile shows 60,000 or so clones, approximately 86% of them singletons. This receptor was identified in a human donor with acute or convalescent COVID-19. The donor label of this sample is uncertain. The specimen was peripheral blood. The chain couples TRBV4-2 to TRBJ2-3, with 10 nucleotides matching TRBD2. The CDR3 nucleotides are TGTGCCAGCAGCCAAGAGAGCCTAGCGGGGGCCCCTCTGTATTTT. Residues: CASSQESLAGAPLYF.